Described below is a single T cell receptor (beta chain) sequence and its context. Its antigen is undetermined. This sample was included in a study of T cell responses to AZD1222 COVID-19 vaccine. Study-wide results and limits: Targeting of unmutated variant regions was reportedly seen in nearly half of spike-specific TCRs.

Profiled with immunoSEQ multiplex PCR; TCRdb holds only in-frame clones, not every one. The data contain 150,000 or so clones, approximately 87% of them singletons. The germline V and J ends were trimmed by 0 bases and 8 bases, with 8 bases remaining between them. The V gene's germline CDR1 is SGHNT and CDR2 YYREEE (reference sequence). The CDR3 extends over 13 amino acids. The sample consisted of peripheral blood, taken on day 0 of MenACWY control vaccination. The V and J genes are TRBV5-4 and TRBJ2-2; the D gene is possibly TRBD1 (6 bases). This clonotype originated in an adult in good health. The CDR3 reads CASSLAGEGELFF. CDR3 coding DNA: TGTGCCAGCAGCTTGGCAGGGGAGGGGGAGCTGTTTTTT.